Below are 8 T cell receptor beta chains sequenced from a single sample in a study of blood T cell repertoires in COVID-19. The protocol was immunoSEQ multiplex PCR, while the TCRdb copy is restricted to in-frame clones and leaves out a portion. The top ten hold around 3.2% of the sample, which has roughly 250,000 clones, 80% to 90% seen once. Sequencing was performed on PBMCs or T cells enriched from blood (not recorded which). The receptors were sampled from a middle-aged woman who had been exposed to COVID-19.

This chain uses TRBV11-3 with TRBJ2-2, with TRBD1 identical over 10 bases. J gave up 5 bases and V 5 bases, and 5 bases lay outside the gene matches. The CDR3 length is 15 residues. Germline V gene lookup returns CDR1 SGHNT and CDR2 YENEEA. DNA for the CDR3: TGTGCCAGCAGCCATCGGGACAGGGGAACCGGGGAGCTGTTTTTT. Its protein is CASSHRDRGTGELFF.

V is TRBV5-6 and J is TRBJ2-5; TRBD2 matches at 12 bases. The CDR3 runs to 17 residues. J lost 2 bases, V lost 1 base, and 6 bases had no gene match. CDR1 and CDR2 (germline): SGHDT, YYEEEE. CDR3 amino acids: CASSLTPGTSGQETQYF. CDR3 nucleotide sequence: TGTGCCAGCAGCTTGACCCCTGGGACTAGCGGGCAAGAGACCCAGTACTTC. The entire variable domain, with the rest obtained from reference TRBV5-6 and TRBJ2-5, is as follows: DAGVTQSPTHLIKTRGQQVTLRCSPKSGHDTVSWYQQALGQGPQFIFQYYEEEERQRGNFPDRFSGHQFPNYSSELNVNALLLGDSALYLCASSLTPGTSGQETQYFGPGTRLLVL.

V is TRBV19 and J is TRBJ2-6, with 8 bases that match TRBD1. The V and J ends lost 9 bases and 3 bases, in that order; junction bases with no gene match: 13. Germline V gene lookup returns CDR1 LNHDA and CDR2 SQIVND (reference sequence). The CDR3 runs to 17 residues. The CDR3 nucleotides read TGTGCCAGCCAGACCACCGGGACAGGACTTGGGGCCAACGTCCTGACTTTC. Amino acid sequence: CASQTTGTGLGANVLTF.

The chain links TRBV29-1 to TRBJ2-5; 7 nucleotides match TRBD2. V was pared by 6 bases and J by 7 bases, with 20 bases of the junction left unmatched. Germline loops: CDR1 SQVTM, CDR2 ANQGSEA. This CDR3 has 16 amino acids. In DNA form, the CDR3 reads TGCAGCGTCTCCCTTGCTCTAGCGGCCGGCGTTGGGACCCAGTACTTC. Its translation: CSVSLALAAGVGTQYF. The entire variable domain, with the rest obtained from reference TRBV29-1 and TRBJ2-5, is as follows: SAVISQKPSRDICQRGTSLTIQCQVDSQVTMMFWYRQQPGQSLTLIATANQGSEATYESGFVIDKFPISRPNLTFSTLTVSNMSPEDSSIYLCSVSLALAAGVGTQYFGPGTRLLVL.

This clone was observed a single time. The chain combines TRBV10-2 with TRBJ1-1; D remains ambiguous. Germline V gene sequence: CDR1 WSHSY, CDR2 SAAADI. The CDR3 consists of 14 residues. V dropped 2 bases and J dropped 0 bases, with 7 bases sitting between them. CDR3 in amino acids: CASSEAVMNTEAFF. The CDR3 DNA sequence: TGCGCCAGCAGTGAGGCGGTAATGAACACTGAAGCTTTCTTT.

The genes are TRBV6-2 or TRBV6-3 and TRBJ1-5; 7 bases align to TRBD1. From germline, CDR1 is MNHEY and CDR2 SVGEGT. This CDR3 region has 14 residues. V shed 5 bases and J 5 bases; nucleotides not matched to a gene: 6. CDR3 nucleotide sequence: TGTGCCAGCAGTCCCCGCAGGGGGGATCAGCCCCAGCATTTT. Translated: CASSPRRGDQPQHF.

This rearrangement joins TRBV5-6 to TRBJ2-3, with TRBD2 matching 12 bases. J gave up 5 bases and V 2 bases, and 12 bases lay outside the gene matches. Per the germline V gene, CDR1 is SGHDT and CDR2 is YYEEEE. CDR3 size: 18 residues. This chain's CDR3 is CASSFLPTSGGHGDTQYF. CDR3 bases: TGTGCCAGCAGCTTTCTACCTACTAGCGGGGGGCATGGAGATACGCAGTATTTT.

The genes are TRBV4-1 and TRBJ2-6; TRBD2 is a possible D gene (6 bases). The CDR3 contains 19 residues. The V end lost 4 bases, the J end lost 2 bases, and 21 bases lay between the germline ends. The germline gives CDR1 MGHRA, CDR2 YSYEKL. CDR3 DNA sequence: TGCGCCAGCAGCCCCACCCCCGTGGGGGGACCAGCTGGGGCCAACGTCCTGACTTTC. Translation gives CASSPTPVGGPAGANVLTF.